The clone carrying this TCR beta chain was observed many times. Trimming removed 6 bases at V and 0 bases at J, with 9 bases between. Germline assignment: CDR1 MDHEN and CDR2 SYDVKM. The CDR3 has 14 amino acids. This specimen belongs to a study of T cells in Graves' hyperthyroidism and ophthalmopathy. Pregnant or lactating patients were excluded, as were those with uncontrolled infection or other autoimmune disease. The CDR3 regions of TCR beta were amplified from RNA transcripts. Researchers ran a first-round RT-PCR on the TCR CDR3 using the HTBI primer set. TCRdb ran MiXCR on the multiplex PCR reads and lists one entry per CDR3 protein. The table has about 400,000 distinct CDR3 sequences, approximately 14% seen once; the top ten hold around 19%.

The chain carries TRBV28 and TRBJ1-3; D is ambiguous. The sequence was obtained from a woman in her twenties or thirties with Graves' ophthalmopathy. Sequenced: blood. The CDR3 DNA reads TGTGCCAGCAGGGCCGGTGCCTCTGGAAACACCATATATTTT. Amino acid sequence: CASRAGASGNTIYF.